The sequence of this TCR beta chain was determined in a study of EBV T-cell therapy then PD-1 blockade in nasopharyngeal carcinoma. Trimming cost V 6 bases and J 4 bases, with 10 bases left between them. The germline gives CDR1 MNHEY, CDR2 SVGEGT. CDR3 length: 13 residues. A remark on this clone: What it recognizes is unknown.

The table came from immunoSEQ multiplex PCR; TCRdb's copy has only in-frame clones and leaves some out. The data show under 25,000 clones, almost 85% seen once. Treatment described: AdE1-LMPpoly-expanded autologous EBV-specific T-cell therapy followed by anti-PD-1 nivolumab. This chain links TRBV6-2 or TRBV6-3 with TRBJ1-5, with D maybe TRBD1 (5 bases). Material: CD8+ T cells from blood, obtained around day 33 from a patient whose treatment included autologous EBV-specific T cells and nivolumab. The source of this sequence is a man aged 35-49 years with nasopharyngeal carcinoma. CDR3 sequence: CASSTTENQPQHF. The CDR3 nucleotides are TGTGCCAGCAGCACGACAGAAAATCAGCCCCAGCATTTT.